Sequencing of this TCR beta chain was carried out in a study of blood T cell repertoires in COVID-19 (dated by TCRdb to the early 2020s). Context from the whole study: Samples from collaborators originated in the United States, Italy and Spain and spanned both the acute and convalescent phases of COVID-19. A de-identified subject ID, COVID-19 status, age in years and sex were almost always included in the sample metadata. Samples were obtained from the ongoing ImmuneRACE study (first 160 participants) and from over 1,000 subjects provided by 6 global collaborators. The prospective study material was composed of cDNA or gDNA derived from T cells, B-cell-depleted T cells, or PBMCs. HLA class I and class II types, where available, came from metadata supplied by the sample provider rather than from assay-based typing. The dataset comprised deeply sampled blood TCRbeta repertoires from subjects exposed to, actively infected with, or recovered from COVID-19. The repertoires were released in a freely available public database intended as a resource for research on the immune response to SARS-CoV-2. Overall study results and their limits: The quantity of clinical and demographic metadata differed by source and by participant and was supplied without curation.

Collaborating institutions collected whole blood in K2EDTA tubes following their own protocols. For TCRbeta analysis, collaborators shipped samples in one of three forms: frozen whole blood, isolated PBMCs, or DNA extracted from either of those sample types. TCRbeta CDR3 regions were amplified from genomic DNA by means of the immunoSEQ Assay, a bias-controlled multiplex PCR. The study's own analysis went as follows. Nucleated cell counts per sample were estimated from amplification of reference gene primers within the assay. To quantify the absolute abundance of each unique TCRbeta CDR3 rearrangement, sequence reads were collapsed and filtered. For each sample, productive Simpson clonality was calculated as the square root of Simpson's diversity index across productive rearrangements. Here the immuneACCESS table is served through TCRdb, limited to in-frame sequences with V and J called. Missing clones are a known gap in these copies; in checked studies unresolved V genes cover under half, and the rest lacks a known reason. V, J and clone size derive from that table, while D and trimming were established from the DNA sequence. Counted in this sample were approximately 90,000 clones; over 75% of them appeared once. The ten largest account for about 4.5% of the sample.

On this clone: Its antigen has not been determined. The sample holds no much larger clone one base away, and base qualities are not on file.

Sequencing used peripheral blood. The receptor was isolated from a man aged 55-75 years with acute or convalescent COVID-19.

The CDR3 reads CASMPGTGAGELFF. The DNA is as follows: TGTGCCAGCATGCCCGGGACAGGGGCCGGGGAGCTGTTTTTT. The sequence is built from TRBV6-5 and TRBJ2-2; the central 10 bases match TRBD1. CDR1 and CDR2 were assigned from the germline V gene as MNHEY and SVGAGI. The CDR3, from cysteine to phenylalanine, totals 14 residues. CDR3 DNA only is kept here, 42 bases in frame from base 1. Trimming leaves V shorter by 7 bases and J shorter by 6 bases, with the junction holding 5 bases beyond the gene matches.